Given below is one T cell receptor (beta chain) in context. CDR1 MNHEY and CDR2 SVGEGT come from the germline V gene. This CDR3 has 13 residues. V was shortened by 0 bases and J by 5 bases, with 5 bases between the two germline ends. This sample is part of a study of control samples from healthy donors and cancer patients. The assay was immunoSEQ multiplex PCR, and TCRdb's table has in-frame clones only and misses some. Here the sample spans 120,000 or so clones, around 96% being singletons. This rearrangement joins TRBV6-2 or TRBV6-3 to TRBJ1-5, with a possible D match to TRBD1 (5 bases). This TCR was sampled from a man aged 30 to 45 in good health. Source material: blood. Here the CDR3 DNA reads TGTGCCAGCAGTTACTCACAGGATCAGCCCCAGCATTTT. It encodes CASSYSQDQPQHF.